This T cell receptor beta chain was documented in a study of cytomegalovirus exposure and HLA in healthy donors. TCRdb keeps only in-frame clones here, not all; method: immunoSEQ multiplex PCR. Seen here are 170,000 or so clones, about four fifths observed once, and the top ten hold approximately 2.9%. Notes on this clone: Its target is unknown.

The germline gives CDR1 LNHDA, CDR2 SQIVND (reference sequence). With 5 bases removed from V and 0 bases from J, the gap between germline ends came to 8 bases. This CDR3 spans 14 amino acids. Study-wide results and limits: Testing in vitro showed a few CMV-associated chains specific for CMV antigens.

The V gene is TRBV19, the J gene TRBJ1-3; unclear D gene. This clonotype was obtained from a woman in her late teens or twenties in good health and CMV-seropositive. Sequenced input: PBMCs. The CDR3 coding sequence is TGTGCCAGTAGTGAGGCGTCCTCTGGAAACACCATATATTTT. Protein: CASSEASSGNTIYF. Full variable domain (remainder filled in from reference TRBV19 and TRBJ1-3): DGGITQSPKYLFRKEGQNVTLSCEQNLNHDAMYWYRQDPGQGLRLIYYSQIVNDFQKGDIAEGYSVSREKKESFPLTVTSAQKNPTAFYLCASSEASSGNTIYFGEGSWLTVV.